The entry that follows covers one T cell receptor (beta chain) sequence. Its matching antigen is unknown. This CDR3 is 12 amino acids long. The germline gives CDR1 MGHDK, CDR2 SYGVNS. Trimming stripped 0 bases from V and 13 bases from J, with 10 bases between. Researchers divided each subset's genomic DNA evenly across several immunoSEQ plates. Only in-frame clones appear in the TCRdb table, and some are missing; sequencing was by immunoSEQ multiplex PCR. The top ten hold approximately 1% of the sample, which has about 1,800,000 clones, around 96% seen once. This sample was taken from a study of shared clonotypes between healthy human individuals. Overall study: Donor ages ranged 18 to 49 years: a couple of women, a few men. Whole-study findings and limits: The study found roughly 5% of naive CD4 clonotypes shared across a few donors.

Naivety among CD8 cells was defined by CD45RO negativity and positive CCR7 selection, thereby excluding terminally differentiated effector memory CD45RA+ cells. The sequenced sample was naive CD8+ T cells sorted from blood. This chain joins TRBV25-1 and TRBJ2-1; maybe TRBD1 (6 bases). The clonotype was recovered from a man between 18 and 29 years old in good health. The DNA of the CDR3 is TGTGCCAGCAGTGAATATAGAGGGGGACAGTTCTTC. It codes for CASSEYRGGQFF.